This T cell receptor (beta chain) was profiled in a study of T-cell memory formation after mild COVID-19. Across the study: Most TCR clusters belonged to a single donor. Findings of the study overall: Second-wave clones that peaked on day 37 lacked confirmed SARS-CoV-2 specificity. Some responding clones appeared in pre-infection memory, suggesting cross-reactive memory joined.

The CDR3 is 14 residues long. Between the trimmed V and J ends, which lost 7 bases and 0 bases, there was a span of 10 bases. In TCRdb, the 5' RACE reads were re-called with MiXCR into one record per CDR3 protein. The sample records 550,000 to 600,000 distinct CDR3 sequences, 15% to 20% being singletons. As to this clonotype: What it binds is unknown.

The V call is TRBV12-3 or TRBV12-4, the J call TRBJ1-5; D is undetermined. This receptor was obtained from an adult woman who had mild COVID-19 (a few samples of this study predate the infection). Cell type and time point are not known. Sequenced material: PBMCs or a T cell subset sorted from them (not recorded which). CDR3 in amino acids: CASKSRDSNQPQHF. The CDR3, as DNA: TGTGCCAGCAAATCCCGAGATAGCAATCAGCCCCAGCATTTT.